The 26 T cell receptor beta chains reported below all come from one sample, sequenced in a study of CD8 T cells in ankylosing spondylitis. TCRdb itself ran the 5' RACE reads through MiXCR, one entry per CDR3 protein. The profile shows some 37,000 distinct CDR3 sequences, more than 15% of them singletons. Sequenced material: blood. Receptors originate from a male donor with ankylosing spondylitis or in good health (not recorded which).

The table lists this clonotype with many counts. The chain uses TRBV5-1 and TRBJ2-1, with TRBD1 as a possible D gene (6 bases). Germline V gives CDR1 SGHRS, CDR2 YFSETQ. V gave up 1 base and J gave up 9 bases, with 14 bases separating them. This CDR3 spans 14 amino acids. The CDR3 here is CASSLTQGKGEQFF. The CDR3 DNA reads TGCGCCAGCAGCTTGACACAGGGTAAGGGTGAGCAGTTCTTC.

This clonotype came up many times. CDR3 amino acids: CASSRGSNTGELFF. Here the CDR3 DNA reads TGTGCCAGCAGTCGAGGGTCGAACACCGGGGAGCTGTTTTTT. This chain links TRBV6-4 with TRBJ2-2; weak D call: TRBD2 (5 bases). V lost 5 bases to trimming and J lost 0 bases, with 7 bases between them. The CDR3 totals 14 residues. Germline V gene data show CDR1 as MRHNA and CDR2 as SNTAGT.

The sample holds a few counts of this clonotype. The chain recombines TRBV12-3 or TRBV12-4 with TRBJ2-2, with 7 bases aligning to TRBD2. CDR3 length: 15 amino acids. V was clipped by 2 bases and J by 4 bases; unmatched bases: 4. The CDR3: CASSLRGGSTGELFF. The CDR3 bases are TGTGCCAGCAGTTTAAGGGGCGGGAGCACCGGGGAGCTGTTTTTT.

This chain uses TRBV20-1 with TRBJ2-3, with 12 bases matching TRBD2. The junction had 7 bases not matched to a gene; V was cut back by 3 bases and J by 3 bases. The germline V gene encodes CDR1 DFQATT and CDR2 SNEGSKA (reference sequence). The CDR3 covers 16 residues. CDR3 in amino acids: CSARPSTSGRTDTQYF. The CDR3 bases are TGCAGTGCTAGGCCATCCACTAGCGGGAGGACAGATACGCAGTATTTT.

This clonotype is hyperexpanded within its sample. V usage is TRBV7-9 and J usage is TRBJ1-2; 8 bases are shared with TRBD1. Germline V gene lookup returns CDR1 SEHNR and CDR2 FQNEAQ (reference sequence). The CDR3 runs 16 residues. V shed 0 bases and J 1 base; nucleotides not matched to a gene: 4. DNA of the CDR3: TGTGCCAGCAGCTTAGCCGGACAGGGATTTAACTATGGCTACACCTTC. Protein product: CASSLAGQGFNYGYTF.

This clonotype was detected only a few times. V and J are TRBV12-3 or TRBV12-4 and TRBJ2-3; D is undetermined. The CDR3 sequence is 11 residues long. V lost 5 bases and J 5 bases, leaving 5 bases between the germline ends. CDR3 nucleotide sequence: TGTGCCAGCAGTCAACAAGATACGCAGTATTTT. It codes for CASSQQDTQYF.

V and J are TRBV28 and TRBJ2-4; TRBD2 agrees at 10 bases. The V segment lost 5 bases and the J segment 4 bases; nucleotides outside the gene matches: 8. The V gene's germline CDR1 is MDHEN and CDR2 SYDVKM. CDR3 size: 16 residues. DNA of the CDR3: TGTGCCAGCAGTCCCTTTAGCGGGGGGATTAAAAACATTCAGTACTTC. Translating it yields CASSPFSGGIKNIQYF.

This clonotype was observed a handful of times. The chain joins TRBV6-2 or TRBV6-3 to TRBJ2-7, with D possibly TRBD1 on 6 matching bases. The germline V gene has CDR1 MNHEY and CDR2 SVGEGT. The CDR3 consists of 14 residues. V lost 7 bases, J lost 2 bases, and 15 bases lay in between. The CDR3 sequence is CASTKTDRTYEQYF. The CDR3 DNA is TGTGCCAGCACCAAAACGGACAGAACCTACGAGCAGTACTTC.

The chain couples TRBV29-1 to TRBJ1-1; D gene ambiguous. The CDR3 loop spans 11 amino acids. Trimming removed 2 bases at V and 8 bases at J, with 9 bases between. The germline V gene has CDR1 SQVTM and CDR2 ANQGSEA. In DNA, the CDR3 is TGCAGCGTTGAATTTGTGGGGGAAGCTTTCTTT. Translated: CSVEFVGEAFF. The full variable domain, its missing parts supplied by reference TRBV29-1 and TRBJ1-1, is SAVISQKPSRDICQRGTSLTIQCQVDSQVTMMFWYRQQPGQSLTLIATANQGSEATYESGFVIDKFPISRPNLTFSTLTVSNMSPEDSSIYLCSVEFVGEAFFGQGTRLTVV.

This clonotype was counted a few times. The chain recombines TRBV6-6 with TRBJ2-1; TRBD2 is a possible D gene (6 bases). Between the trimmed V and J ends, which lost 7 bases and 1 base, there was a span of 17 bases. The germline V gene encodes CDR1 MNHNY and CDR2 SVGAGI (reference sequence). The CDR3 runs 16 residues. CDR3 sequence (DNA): TGTGCCAGCATTACAGCCCCCGGGACTTCCTACAATGAGCAGTTCTTC. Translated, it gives CASITAPGTSYNEQFF.

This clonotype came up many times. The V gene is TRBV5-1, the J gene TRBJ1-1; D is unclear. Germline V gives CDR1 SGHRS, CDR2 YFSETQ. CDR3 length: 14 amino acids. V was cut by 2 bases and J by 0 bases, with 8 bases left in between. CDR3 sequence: CASSLGELNTEAFF. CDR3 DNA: TGCGCCAGCAGCTTAGGAGAGTTGAACACTGAAGCTTTCTTT.

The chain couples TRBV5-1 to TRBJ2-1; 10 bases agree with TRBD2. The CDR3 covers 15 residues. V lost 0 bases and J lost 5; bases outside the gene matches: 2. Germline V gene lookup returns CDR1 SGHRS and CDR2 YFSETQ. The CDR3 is CASSLEGTSDNEQFF. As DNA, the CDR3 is TGCGCCAGCAGCTTGGAAGGGACTAGCGACAATGAGCAGTTCTTC.

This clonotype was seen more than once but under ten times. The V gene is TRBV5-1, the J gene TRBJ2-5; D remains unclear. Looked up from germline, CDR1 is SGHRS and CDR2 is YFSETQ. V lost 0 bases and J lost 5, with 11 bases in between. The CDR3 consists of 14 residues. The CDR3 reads CASSLAIEGETQYF. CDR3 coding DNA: TGCGCCAGCAGCTTGGCCATCGAAGGGGAGACCCAGTACTTC.

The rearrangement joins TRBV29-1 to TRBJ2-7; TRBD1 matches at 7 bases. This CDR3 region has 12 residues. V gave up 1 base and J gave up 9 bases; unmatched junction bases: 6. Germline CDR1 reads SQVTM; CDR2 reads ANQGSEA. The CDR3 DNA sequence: TGCAGCGTTGAAGGAGGGGGCGCTTGGCAGTACTTC. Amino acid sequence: CSVEGGGAWQYF.

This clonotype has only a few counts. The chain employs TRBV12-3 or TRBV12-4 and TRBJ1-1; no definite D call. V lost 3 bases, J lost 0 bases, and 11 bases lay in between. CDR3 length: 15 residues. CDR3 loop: CASSLAPTVNTEAFF. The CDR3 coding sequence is TGTGCCAGCAGTTTGGCCCCGACGGTGAACACTGAAGCTTTCTTT.

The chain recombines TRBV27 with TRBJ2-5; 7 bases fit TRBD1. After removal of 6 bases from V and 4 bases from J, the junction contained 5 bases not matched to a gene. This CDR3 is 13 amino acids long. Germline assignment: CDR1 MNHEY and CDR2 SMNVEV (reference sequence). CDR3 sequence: CASSRDSRETQYF. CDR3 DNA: TGTGCCAGCAGCCGGGACAGCAGAGAGACCCAGTACTTC.

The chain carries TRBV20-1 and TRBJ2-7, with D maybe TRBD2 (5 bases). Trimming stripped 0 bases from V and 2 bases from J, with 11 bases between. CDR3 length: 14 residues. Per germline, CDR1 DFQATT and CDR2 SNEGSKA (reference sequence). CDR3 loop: CSARDRTGTYEQYV. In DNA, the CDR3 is TGCAGTGCTAGAGATCGTACCGGGACCTACGAGCAGTACGTC.

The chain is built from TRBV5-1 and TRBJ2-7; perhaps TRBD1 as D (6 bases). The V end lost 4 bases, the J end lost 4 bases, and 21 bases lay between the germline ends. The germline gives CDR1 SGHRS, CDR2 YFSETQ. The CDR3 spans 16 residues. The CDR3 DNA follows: TGCGCCAGCAGCCGGACACAGGGAGAGAGAGGGTACGAGCAGTACTTC. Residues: CASSRTQGERGYEQYF.

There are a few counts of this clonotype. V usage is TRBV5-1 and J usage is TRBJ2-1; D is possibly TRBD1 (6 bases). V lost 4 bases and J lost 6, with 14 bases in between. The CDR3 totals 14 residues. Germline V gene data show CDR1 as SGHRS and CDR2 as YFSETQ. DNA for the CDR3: TGCGCCAGCAGCCCACGACAGGTATCCAATGAGCAGTTCTTC. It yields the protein CASSPRQVSNEQFF.

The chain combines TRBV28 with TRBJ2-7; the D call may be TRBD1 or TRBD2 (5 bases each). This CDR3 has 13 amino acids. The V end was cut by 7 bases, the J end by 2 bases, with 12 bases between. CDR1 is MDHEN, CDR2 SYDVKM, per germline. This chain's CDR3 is CASTGSATYEQYF. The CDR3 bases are TGTGCCAGCACAGGGAGTGCAACCTACGAGCAGTACTTC.

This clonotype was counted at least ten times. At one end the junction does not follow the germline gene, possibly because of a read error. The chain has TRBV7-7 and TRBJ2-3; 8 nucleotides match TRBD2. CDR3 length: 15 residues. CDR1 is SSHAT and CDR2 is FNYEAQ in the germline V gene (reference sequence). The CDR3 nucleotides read TGTGCTAGCAGCCGACTAGCGCTCGGGGGAGATACGCAGTATTTT. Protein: CASSRLALGGDTQYF.

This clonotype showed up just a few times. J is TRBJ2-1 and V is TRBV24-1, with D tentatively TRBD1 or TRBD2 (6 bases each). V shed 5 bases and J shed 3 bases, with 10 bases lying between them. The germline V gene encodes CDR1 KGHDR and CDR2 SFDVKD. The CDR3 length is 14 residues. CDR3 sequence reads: CATSGGGIYNEQFF. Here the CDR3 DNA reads TGTGCCACCAGTGGAGGGGGGATCTACAATGAGCAGTTCTTC.

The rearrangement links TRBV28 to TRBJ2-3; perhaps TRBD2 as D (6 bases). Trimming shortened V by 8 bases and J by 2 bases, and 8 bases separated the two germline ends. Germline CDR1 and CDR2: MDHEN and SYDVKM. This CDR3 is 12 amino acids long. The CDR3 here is CASGRHTDTQYF. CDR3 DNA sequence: TGTGCCAGCGGGAGGCACACAGATACGCAGTATTTT.

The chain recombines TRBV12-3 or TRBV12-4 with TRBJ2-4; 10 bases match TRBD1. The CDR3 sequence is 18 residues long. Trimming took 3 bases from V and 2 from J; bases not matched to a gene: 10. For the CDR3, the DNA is TGTGCCAGCAGTTTGGGGCTTAGGGGACAGGGGACCAAAAACATTCAGTACTTC. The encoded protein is CASSLGLRGQGTKNIQYF.

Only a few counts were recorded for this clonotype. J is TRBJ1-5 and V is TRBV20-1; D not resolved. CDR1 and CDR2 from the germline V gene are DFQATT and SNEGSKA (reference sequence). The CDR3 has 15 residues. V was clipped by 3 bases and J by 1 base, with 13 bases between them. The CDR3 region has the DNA TGCAGTGCTAGGATACGCGGGGTAAGCAATCAGCCCCAGCATTTT. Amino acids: CSARIRGVSNQPQHF.

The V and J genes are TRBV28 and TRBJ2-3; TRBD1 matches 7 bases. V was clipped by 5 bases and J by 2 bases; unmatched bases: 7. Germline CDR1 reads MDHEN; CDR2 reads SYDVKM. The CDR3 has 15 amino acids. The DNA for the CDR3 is TGTGCCAGCAGTCCAGGGGGACGGATCACAGATACGCAGTATTTT. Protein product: CASSPGGRITDTQYF.